The 8 T cell receptor beta chains presented below share a single source sample, sequenced in a study of T cell responses to AZD1222 COVID-19 vaccine. Sequencing used immunoSEQ multiplex PCR; TCRdb keeps in-frame clones, though not all of them. Here the sample spans 69,000 or so clones, approximately 90% being singletons. Specimen: peripheral blood, collected 28 days after the second dose of the MenACWY control vaccine. The receptors stem from an adult who received the MenACWY meningococcal vaccine as a control.

The CDR3 region has the DNA TGTGCCAGCAGTCTGGGTGCGGCGGGGAACACCGGGGAGCTGTTTTTT. Protein: CASSLGAAGNTGELFF. The genes are TRBV5-4 and TRBJ2-2; D is possibly TRBD2 (5 bases). The germline V gene encodes CDR1 SGHNT and CDR2 YYREEE (reference sequence). The length of the CDR3 is 16 residues. Trimming took off 5 bases at V and 1 base at J, with 15 bases between the two ends.

The V call is TRBV28, the J call TRBJ2-1, with 12 bases matching TRBD2. J gave up 9 bases and V 6 bases, and 9 bases lay outside the gene matches. Germline-derived CDR1 and CDR2 are MDHEN and SYDVKM. The CDR3 loop spans 15 amino acids. The CDR3 protein is CASSPRASGRGEQFF. CDR3 DNA: TGTGCCAGCAGCCCACGGGCTAGCGGGAGGGGTGAGCAGTTCTTC. Variable domain in full (rest from reference TRBV28 and TRBJ2-1): DVKVTQSSRYLVKRTGEKVFLECVQDMDHENMFWYRQDPGLGLRLIYFSYDVKMKEKGDIPEGYSVSREKKERFSLILESASTNQTSMYLCASSPRASGRGEQFFGPGTRLTVL.

This chain joins TRBV4-3 and TRBJ1-2, with 10 bases that match TRBD1. CDR3 length equals 16 residues. Per the germline V gene, CDR1 is LGHNA and CDR2 is YSLEER. Germline trimming cut 0 bases from V and 8 bases from J; bases unmatched to any gene: 9. In DNA, the CDR3 is TGCGCCAGCAGCCAAGATGGTTGGGACAGGGGAGAAGGCTACACCTTC. This encodes CASSQDGWDRGEGYTF.

The chain recombines TRBV7-9 with TRBJ2-5, with 10 bases identical to TRBD2. With V trimmed by 5 bases and J by 1 base, 7 bases remained unmatched. Germline V lookup: CDR1 SEHNR, CDR2 FQNEAQ (reference sequence). This CDR3 is built from 16 residues. CDR3 residues: CASSSGVAGGQETQYF. CDR3 DNA: TGTGCCAGCAGCAGTGGGGTAGCGGGGGGCCAAGAGACCCAGTACTTC. The variable domain in full, completed from reference TRBV7-9 and TRBJ2-5, reads DTGVSQNPRHKITKRGQNVTFRCDPISEHNRLYWYRQTLGQGPEFLTYFQNEAQLEKSRLLSDRFSAERPKGSFSTLEIQRTEQGDSAMYLCASSSGVAGGQETQYFGPGTRLLVL.

V gene TRBV19 combines with J gene TRBJ2-1; TRBD2 agrees at 12 bases. The CDR3 length is 14 residues. V was pared by 4 bases and J by 9 bases, with 4 bases of the junction left unmatched. The germline CDR1 and CDR2 sequences are LNHDA and SQIVND (reference sequence). The DNA for the CDR3 is TGTGCCAGTAGTACACTAGCGGGAGGCGGTGAGCAGTTCTTC. Its translation: CASSTLAGGGEQFF. Using reference TRBV19 and TRBJ2-1 for the parts outside the CDR3, the full variable domain is DGGITQSPKYLFRKEGQNVTLSCEQNLNHDAMYWYRQDPGQGLRLIYYSQIVNDFQKGDIAEGYSVSREKKESFPLTVTSAQKNPTAFYLCASSTLAGGGEQFFGPGTRLTVL.

The chain employs TRBV6-1 and TRBJ1-2; D is uncertain. The CDR3 is made up of 13 amino acids. Germline loops: CDR1 MNHNS, CDR2 SASEGT. Trimming shortened V by 3 bases and J by 7 bases, and 12 bases separated the two germline ends. CDR3 nucleotide sequence: TGTGCCAGCAGTGACCCGGCCCTGGGTGGCTACACCTTC. Translating it yields CASSDPALGGYTF.

The V gene is TRBV7-8, the J gene TRBJ2-7; TRBD1 aligns across 10 bases. Germline V CDR1 and CDR2: SGHVS, FQNEAQ. Trimming took 5 bases from V and 7 from J; bases not matched to a gene: 11. This CDR3 has 15 amino acids. Here the CDR3 DNA reads TGTGCCAGCAGCCAGACAGGGGGCGTTTCGGGGGAGCAGTACTTC. Its protein product is CASSQTGGVSGEQYF.

The J gene is TRBJ1-2, the V gene TRBV4-1, with no clear D. CDR1 and CDR2 (germline): MGHRA, YSYEKL. This CDR3 has 15 amino acids. With 5 bases removed from V and 7 bases from J, the gap between germline ends came to 20 bases. The CDR3 sequence: CASSTQTGPEVGYTF. The CDR3 nucleotides are TGCGCCAGCAGCACACAGACGGGTCCCGAGGTTGGCTACACCTTC.